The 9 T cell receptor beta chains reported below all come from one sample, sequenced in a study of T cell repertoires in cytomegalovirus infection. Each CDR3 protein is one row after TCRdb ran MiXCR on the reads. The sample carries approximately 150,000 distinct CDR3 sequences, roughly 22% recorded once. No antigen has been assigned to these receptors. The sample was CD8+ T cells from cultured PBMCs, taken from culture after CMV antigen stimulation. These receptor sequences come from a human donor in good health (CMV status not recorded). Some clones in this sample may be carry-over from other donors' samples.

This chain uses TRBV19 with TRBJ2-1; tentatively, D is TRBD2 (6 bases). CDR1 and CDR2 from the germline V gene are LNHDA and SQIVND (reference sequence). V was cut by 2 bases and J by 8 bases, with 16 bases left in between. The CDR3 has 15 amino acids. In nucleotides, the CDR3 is TGTGCCAGTAGTATACTTGGGGACCCGGGGGATGAGCAGTTCTTC. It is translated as CASSILGDPGDEQFF.

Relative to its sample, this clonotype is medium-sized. The CDR3 protein is CASGGREEDTEAFF. The CDR3 region has the DNA TGTGCCAGCGGCGGGCGGGAGGAGGACACTGAAGCTTTCTTT. The V call is TRBV7-9, the J call TRBJ1-1; D is unclear. The V end lost 8 bases, the J end lost 3 bases, and 16 bases lay between the germline ends. The CDR3 runs 14 residues. CDR1 is SEHNR, CDR2 FQNEAQ, per germline (reference sequence).

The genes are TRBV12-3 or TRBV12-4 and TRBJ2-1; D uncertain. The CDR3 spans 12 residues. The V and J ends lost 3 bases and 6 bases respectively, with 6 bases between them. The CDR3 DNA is TGTGCCAGCAGTTTCCCAGGCAATGAGCAGTTCTTC. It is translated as CASSFPGNEQFF.

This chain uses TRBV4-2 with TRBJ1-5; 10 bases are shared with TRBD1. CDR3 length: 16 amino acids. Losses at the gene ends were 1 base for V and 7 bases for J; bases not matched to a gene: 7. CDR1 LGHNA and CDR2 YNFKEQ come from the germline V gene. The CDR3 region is CASSQGRQGAEQPQHF. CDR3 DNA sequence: TGTGCCAGCAGCCAAGGGCGACAGGGGGCTGAACAGCCCCAGCATTTT.

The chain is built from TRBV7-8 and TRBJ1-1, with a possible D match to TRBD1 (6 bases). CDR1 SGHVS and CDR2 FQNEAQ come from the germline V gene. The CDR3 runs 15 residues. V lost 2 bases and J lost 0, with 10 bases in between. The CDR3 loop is CASSLLGTLNTEAFF. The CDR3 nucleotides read TGTGCCAGCAGCTTATTGGGGACACTGAACACTGAAGCTTTCTTT.

CDR3 DNA sequence: TGTGCCAGCAGCTTAGCATCCGGACTTCACTACGAGCAGTACTTC. Translating it yields CASSLASGLHYEQYF. The chain has TRBV7-2 and TRBJ2-7, with D tentatively TRBD2 (5 bases). The CDR3 totals 15 residues. Germline-derived CDR1 and CDR2 are SGHTA and FQGNSA. The germline V and J ends were trimmed by 0 bases and 3 bases, with 12 bases remaining between them.

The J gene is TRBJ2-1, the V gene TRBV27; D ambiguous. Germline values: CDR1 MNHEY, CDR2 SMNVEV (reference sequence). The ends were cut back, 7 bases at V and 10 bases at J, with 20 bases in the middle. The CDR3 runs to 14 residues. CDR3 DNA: TGTGCCAGCACCCTAAGAGACCCCCGGCGGGAGCAGTTCTTC. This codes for CASTLRDPRREQFF.

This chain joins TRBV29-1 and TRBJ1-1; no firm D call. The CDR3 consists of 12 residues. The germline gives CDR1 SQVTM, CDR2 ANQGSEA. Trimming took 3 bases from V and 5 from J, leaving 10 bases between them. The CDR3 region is CSVDPTGTEAFF. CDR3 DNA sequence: TGCAGCGTTGATCCAACGGGGACTGAAGCTTTCTTT.

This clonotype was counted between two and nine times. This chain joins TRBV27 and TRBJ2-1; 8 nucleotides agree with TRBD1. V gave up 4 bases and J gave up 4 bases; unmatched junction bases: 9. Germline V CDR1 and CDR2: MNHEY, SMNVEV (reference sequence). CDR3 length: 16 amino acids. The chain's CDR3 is CASSSTRTGLYNEQFF. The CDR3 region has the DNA TGTGCCAGCAGTTCAACTAGGACAGGGCTATACAATGAGCAGTTCTTC.